A selection of T cell receptor beta chains follows, all from one sample in a study of blood T cell repertoires in COVID-19. The protocol was immunoSEQ multiplex PCR, while the TCRdb copy is restricted to in-frame clones and leaves out a portion. The data show approximately 100,000 clones, about 90% seen once. The sequencing sample was made of peripheral blood. These receptors were taken from a human donor in a cohort sampled during active COVID-19. The CDR3 runs from the conserved cysteine through the conserved F or W. A D gene is named only where the DNA matches it firmly. Rows may omit the clone size; those that give it use once, few, many or a size class.

d_call: TRBD1
j_call: TRBJ2-2
cdr3_length: 13
v_call: TRBV19
clone_size: NA
cdr3_nt: TGTGCCAGTAGGGACAGGGGAACCGGGGAGCTGTTTTTT
cdr3_aa: CASRDRGTGELFF

d_call: NA
j_call: TRBJ1-5
cdr3_length: 15
v_call: TRBV27
clone_size: NA
cdr3_nt: TGTGCCAGCAGTTTGAACAGACAAAGCAATCAGCCCCAGCATTTT
cdr3_aa: CASSLNRQSNQPQHF

d_call: NA
j_call: TRBJ2-3
cdr3_length: 14
v_call: TRBV2
clone_size: NA
cdr3_nt: TGTGCCAGCAAGGAGGGACCAAGCACAGATACGCAGTATTTT
cdr3_aa: CASKEGPSTDTQYF

d_call: NA
j_call: TRBJ1-1
cdr3_length: 14
v_call: TRBV5-5
clone_size: NA
cdr3_nt: TGTGCCAGCAGCTACCGGGACGGGGGGACTGAAGCTTTCTTT
cdr3_aa: CASSYRDGGTEAFF

d_call: NA
j_call: TRBJ2-2
cdr3_length: 16
v_call: TRBV24-1
clone_size: NA
cdr3_nt: TGTGCCACCAGTGATTACGGCAGGGCGAACACCGGGGAGCTGTTTTTT
cdr3_aa: CATSDYGRANTGELFF

d_call: TRBD2
j_call: TRBJ2-1
cdr3_length: 15
v_call: TRBV24-1
clone_size: NA
cdr3_nt: TGTGCCCCCGGGGGTGGGGGGGGCTCCTACAATGAGCAGTTCTTC
cdr3_aa: CAPGGGGGSYNEQFF

d_call: TRBD2
j_call: TRBJ2-1
cdr3_length: 16
v_call: TRBV7-9
clone_size: NA
cdr3_nt: TGTGCCAGCATTCTAGGGGCAGCGGGAGGGCCGCATGAGCAGTTCTTC
cdr3_aa: CASILGAAGGPHEQFF

d_call: NA
j_call: TRBJ1-5
cdr3_length: 12
v_call: TRBV19
clone_size: NA
cdr3_nt: TGTGCCAGTAGTATAGATCCCGCAGGGCAGCATTTT
cdr3_aa: CASSIDPAGQHF

d_call: NA
j_call: TRBJ1-3
cdr3_length: 17
v_call: TRBV27
clone_size: NA
cdr3_nt: TGTGCCAGCAGTTTATATTTTGGGGAGTTATCTGGAAACACCATATATTTT
cdr3_aa: CASSLYFGELSGNTIYF

d_call: TRBD1
j_call: TRBJ1-5
cdr3_length: 15
v_call: TRBV7-9
clone_size: few
cdr3_nt: TGTGCCAGCAGCTTAGAGACAGGGGGCCTTCAGCCCCAGCATTTT
cdr3_aa: CASSLETGGLQPQHF

d_call: TRBD1
j_call: TRBJ2-2
cdr3_length: 16
v_call: TRBV6-5
clone_size: NA
cdr3_nt: TGTGCCAGCAGTTACATGGGACAGGGGGGTCCCGGGGAGCTGTTTTTT
cdr3_aa: CASSYMGQGGPGELFF

d_call: TRBD1
j_call: TRBJ1-2
cdr3_length: 15
v_call: TRBV3-1/TRBV3-2
clone_size: NA
cdr3_nt: TGTGCCAGCAGCATGGGACAGGGGGGATCCTATGGCTACACCTTC
cdr3_aa: CASSMGQGGSYGYTF

d_call: TRBD2
j_call: TRBJ2-7
cdr3_length: 12
v_call: TRBV2
clone_size: NA
cdr3_nt: TGTGCCAGCAGTGACTCTAGCGGGCGCGGGTACTTC
cdr3_aa: CASSDSSGRGYF

d_call: TRBD1
j_call: TRBJ2-1
cdr3_length: 16
v_call: TRBV11-3
clone_size: NA
cdr3_nt: TGTGCCAGCAGCTTAGATGCCAGGGGGCCCCTTCAGGAGCAGTTCTTC
cdr3_aa: CASSLDARGPLQEQFF

d_call: TRBD1
j_call: TRBJ1-3
cdr3_length: 15
v_call: TRBV10-3
clone_size: NA
cdr3_nt: TGTGCCATCAGTGGACAGGGTAATTCTGGAAACACCATATATTTT
cdr3_aa: CAISGQGNSGNTIYF

d_call: NA
j_call: TRBJ2-5
cdr3_length: 14
v_call: TRBV19
clone_size: NA
cdr3_nt: TGTGCCAGTAGACAAGGGACTGGTGGGGAGACCCAGTACTTC
cdr3_aa: CASRQGTGGETQYF

d_call: NA
j_call: TRBJ2-3
cdr3_length: 14
v_call: TRBV5-6
clone_size: NA
cdr3_nt: TGTGCCAGCAGCTTGGCCGGGGGCACAGATACGCAGTATTTT
cdr3_aa: CASSLAGGTDTQYF

d_call: NA
j_call: TRBJ2-7
cdr3_length: 14
v_call: TRBV28
clone_size: NA
cdr3_nt: TGTGCCAGCAGTGGGACTCTGCACCTCTACGAGCAGTACTTC
cdr3_aa: CASSGTLHLYEQYF

d_call: TRBD2
j_call: TRBJ2-7
cdr3_length: 16
v_call: TRBV6-2/TRBV6-3
clone_size: NA
cdr3_nt: TGTGCCAGCAGTCCCCCCTTAGGGCGGGGGGGGTACGAGCAGTACTTC
cdr3_aa: CASSPPLGRGGYEQYF

d_call: NA
j_call: TRBJ1-1
cdr3_length: 13
v_call: TRBV7-2
clone_size: once
cdr3_nt: TGTGCCAGCAGCTTACTCCGGAACACTGAAGCTTTCTTT
cdr3_aa: CASSLLRNTEAFF

d_call: NA
j_call: TRBJ1-1
cdr3_length: 16
v_call: TRBV7-8
clone_size: NA
cdr3_nt: TGTGCCAGCAGCTCCTATCCAGGGTTTGTCGACACTGAAGCTTTCTTT
cdr3_aa: CASSSYPGFVDTEAFF

d_call: NA
j_call: TRBJ2-7
cdr3_length: 11
v_call: TRBV20-1
clone_size: NA
cdr3_nt: TGCAGTGCTAGTCTCTCCCACGAGCAGTACTTC
cdr3_aa: CSASLSHEQYF

d_call: NA
j_call: TRBJ2-3
cdr3_length: 14
v_call: TRBV5-4
clone_size: NA
cdr3_nt: TGTGCCAGCAGCGAGGAGTCCCTCGCAACGGTCAAGTATTTT
cdr3_aa: CASSEESLATVKYF

d_call: NA
j_call: TRBJ1-3
cdr3_length: 17
v_call: TRBV6-1
clone_size: NA
cdr3_nt: TGTGCCAGCAGTGCCGGACAGCGTTCGAGCTCTGGAAACACCATATATTTT
cdr3_aa: CASSAGQRSSSGNTIYF

d_call: NA
j_call: TRBJ1-1
cdr3_length: 16
v_call: TRBV11-3
clone_size: NA
cdr3_nt: TGTGCCAGCAGCCGGACAGTTTCACAGCTCACCTCTGAAGCTTTCTTT
cdr3_aa: CASSRTVSQLTSEAFF

d_call: NA
j_call: TRBJ1-4
cdr3_length: 15
v_call: TRBV15
clone_size: once
cdr3_nt: TGTGCCACCAGCAGAGCCCGGGTCGAAAATGAAAAACTGTTTTTT
cdr3_aa: CATSRARVENEKLFF

d_call: NA
j_call: TRBJ1-2
cdr3_length: 18
v_call: TRBV25-1
clone_size: NA
cdr3_nt: TGTGCCAGCAGTGGGAACCTCCGTGCGCCAGGCGCTAACTATGGCTACACCTTC
cdr3_aa: CASSGNLRAPGANYGYTF

d_call: NA
j_call: TRBJ2-7
cdr3_length: 12
v_call: TRBV21-1
clone_size: NA
cdr3_nt: TGTGCCAGCACCCGACAATTCAACGAGCAGTACTTC
cdr3_aa: CASTRQFNEQYF

d_call: NA
j_call: TRBJ2-1
cdr3_length: 14
v_call: TRBV11-3
clone_size: NA
cdr3_nt: TGTGCCAGCAGCTTAGTAGGCAGGGCCAATGAGCAGTTCTTC
cdr3_aa: CASSLVGRANEQFF

d_call: NA
j_call: TRBJ1-1
cdr3_length: 14
v_call: TRBV10-3
clone_size: NA
cdr3_nt: TGTGCCATCAGCCTAACAGGGACCAACACTGAAGCTTTCTTT
cdr3_aa: CAISLTGTNTEAFF

d_call: TRBD1
j_call: TRBJ1-6
cdr3_length: 17
v_call: TRBV4-2
clone_size: NA
cdr3_nt: TGTGCCAGCAGCCAAGAAGGGACAGGGGGATTGGATTCACCCCTCCACTTT
cdr3_aa: CASSQEGTGGLDSPLHF

d_call: TRBD1
j_call: TRBJ2-5
cdr3_length: 13
v_call: TRBV24-1
clone_size: NA
cdr3_nt: TGTGCCACCAGTGATGGGACAGGGCAGACCCAGTACTTC
cdr3_aa: CATSDGTGQTQYF

d_call: NA
j_call: TRBJ2-5
cdr3_length: 16
v_call: TRBV7-3
clone_size: NA
cdr3_nt: TGTGCCAGCAGCTTCCAATCCTTAGCCGGGGAAGAGACCCAGTACTTC
cdr3_aa: CASSFQSLAGEETQYF

d_call: TRBD2
j_call: TRBJ2-7
cdr3_length: 15
v_call: TRBV28
clone_size: NA
cdr3_nt: TGTGCCAGTGACGTGACGGCTAGCGGGAGGCACGAGCAGTACTTC
cdr3_aa: CASDVTASGRHEQYF

d_call: NA
j_call: TRBJ2-7
cdr3_length: 12
v_call: TRBV14
clone_size: NA
cdr3_nt: TGTGCCAGCAGCCGGGGCAGTGCCGAGCAGTACTTC
cdr3_aa: CASSRGSAEQYF

d_call: TRBD1
j_call: TRBJ2-1
cdr3_length: 12
v_call: TRBV29-1
clone_size: NA
cdr3_nt: TGCAGCGTGGACAGGGTTGAGAATGAGCAGTTCTTC
cdr3_aa: CSVDRVENEQFF

d_call: TRBD2
j_call: TRBJ2-1
cdr3_length: 16
v_call: TRBV7-6
clone_size: NA
cdr3_nt: TGTGCCAGCAGCTTGATTTCTAGCGGATCCTACAATGAGCAGTTCTTC
cdr3_aa: CASSLISSGSYNEQFF

d_call: TRBD2
j_call: TRBJ2-1
cdr3_length: 17
v_call: TRBV4-1
clone_size: NA
cdr3_nt: TGCGCCAGCAGCCAAGCGGGAGGATTCCCCTTTTACAATGAGCAGTTCTTC
cdr3_aa: CASSQAGGFPFYNEQFF